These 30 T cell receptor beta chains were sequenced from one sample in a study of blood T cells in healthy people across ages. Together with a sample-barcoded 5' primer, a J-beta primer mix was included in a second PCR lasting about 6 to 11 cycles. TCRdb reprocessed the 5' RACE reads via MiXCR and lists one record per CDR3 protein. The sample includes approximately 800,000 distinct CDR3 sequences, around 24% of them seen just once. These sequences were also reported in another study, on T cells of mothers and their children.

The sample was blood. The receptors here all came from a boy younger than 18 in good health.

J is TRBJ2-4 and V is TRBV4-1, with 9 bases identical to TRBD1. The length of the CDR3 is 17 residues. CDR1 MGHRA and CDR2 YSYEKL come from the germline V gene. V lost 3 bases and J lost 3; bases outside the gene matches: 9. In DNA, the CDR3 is TGCGCCAGCAGCCACCTTGGACAGGGGAGTGACAAAAACATTCAGTACTTC. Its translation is CASSHLGQGSDKNIQYF.

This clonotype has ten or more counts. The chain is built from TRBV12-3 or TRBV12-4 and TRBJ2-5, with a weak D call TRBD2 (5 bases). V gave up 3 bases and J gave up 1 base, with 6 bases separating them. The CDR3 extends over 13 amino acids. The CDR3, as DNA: TGTGCCAGCAGTTTTGGACTCCAAGAGACCCAGTACTTC. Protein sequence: CASSFGLQETQYF.

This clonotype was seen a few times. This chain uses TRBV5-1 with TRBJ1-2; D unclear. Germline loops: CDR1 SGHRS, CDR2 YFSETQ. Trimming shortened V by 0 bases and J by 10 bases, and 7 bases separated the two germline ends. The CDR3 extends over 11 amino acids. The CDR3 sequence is CASSLESDYTF. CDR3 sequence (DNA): TGCGCCAGCAGCTTGGAAAGCGACTACACCTTC.

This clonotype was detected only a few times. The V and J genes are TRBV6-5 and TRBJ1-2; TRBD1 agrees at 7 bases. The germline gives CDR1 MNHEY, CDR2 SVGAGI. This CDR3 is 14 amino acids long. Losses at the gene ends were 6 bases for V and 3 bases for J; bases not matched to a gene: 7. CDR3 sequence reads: CASSRGQAYYGYTF. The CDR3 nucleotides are TGTGCCAGCAGCCGAGGACAGGCCTACTATGGCTACACCTTC.

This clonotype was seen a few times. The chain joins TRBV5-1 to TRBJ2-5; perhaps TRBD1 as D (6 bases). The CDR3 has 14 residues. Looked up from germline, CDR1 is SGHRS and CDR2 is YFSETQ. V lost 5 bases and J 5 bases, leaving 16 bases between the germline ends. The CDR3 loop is CASSPGTTIETQYF. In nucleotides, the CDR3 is TGCGCCAGCAGTCCCGGGACAACGATTGAGACCCAGTACTTC.

The CDR3 protein is CASSFRNRGNIQYF. In DNA form, the CDR3 reads TGTGCCAGCAGTTTTCGCAACAGGGGTAACATTCAGTACTTC. The J gene is TRBJ2-4, the V gene TRBV6-1; 7 bases align to TRBD1. Germline V gene data show CDR1 as MNHNS and CDR2 as SASEGT. With V trimmed by 5 bases and J by 7 bases, 8 bases remained unmatched. There are 14 residues in the CDR3.

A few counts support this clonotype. The DNA for the CDR3 is TGTGCCAGCAGCTCGGGACAGGGGTTCGGTCAGCCCCAGCATTTT. Amino acid sequence: CASSSGQGFGQPQHF. The chain employs TRBV7-2 and TRBJ1-5, with 10 bases matching TRBD1. CDR3 length: 15 amino acids. The V gene end was trimmed by 4 bases and the J gene end by 6 bases; junction bases not matched to a gene: 6. Germline assignment: CDR1 SGHTA and CDR2 FQGNSA. Looking up the rest from reference TRBV7-2 and TRBJ1-5 gives the full variable domain: GAGVSQSPSNKVTEKGKDVELRCDPISGHTALYWYRQSLGQGLEFLIYFQGNSAPDKSGLPSDRFSAERTGGSVSTLTIQRTQQEDSAVYLCASSSGQGFGQPQHFGDGTRLSIL.

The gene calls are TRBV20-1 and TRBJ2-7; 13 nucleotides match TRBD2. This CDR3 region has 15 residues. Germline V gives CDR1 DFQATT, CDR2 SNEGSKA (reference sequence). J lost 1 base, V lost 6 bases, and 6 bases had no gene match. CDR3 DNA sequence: TGCAGTGCAGGGACTAGCGGGGCACTTTCCTACGAGCAGTACTTC. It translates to CSAGTSGALSYEQYF.

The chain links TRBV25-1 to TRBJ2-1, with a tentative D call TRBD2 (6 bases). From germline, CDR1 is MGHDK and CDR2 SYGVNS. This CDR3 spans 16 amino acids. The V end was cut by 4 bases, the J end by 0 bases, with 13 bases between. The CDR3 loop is CASSGSGTDSYNEQFF. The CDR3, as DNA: TGTGCCAGCAGTGGTTCTGGGACTGACTCCTACAATGAGCAGTTCTTC.

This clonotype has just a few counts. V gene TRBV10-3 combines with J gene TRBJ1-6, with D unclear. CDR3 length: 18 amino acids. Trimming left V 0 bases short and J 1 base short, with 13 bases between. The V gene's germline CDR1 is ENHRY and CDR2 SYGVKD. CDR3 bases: TGTGCCATCAGTGAGTCGATTGCGGGGAGTTCCTATAATTCACCCCTCCACTTT. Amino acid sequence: CAISESIAGSSYNSPLHF.

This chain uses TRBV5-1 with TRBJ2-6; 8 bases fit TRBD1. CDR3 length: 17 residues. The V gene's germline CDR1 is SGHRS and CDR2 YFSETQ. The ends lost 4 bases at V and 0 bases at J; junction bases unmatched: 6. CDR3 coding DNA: TGCGCCAGCAGCATCGGACAGGGAAGCTCTGGGGCCAACGTCCTGACTTTC. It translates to CASSIGQGSSGANVLTF.

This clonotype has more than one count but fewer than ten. The CDR3 DNA reads TGTGCCAGCAGCCAAGCCGGAGCTGGGACAAAAGCTTTCTTT. Its translation: CASSQAGAGTKAFF. The chain uses TRBV14 and TRBJ1-1, with D possibly TRBD1 on 6 matching bases. The CDR3 runs 14 residues. Looked up from germline, CDR1 is SGHDN and CDR2 is FVKESK. The ends were cut back, 1 base at V and 9 bases at J, with 15 bases in the middle.

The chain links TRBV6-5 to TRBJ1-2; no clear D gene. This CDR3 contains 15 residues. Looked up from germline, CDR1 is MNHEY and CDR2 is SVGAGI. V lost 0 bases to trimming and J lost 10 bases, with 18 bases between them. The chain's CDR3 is CASSYSRAPEVDYTF. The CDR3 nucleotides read TGTGCCAGCAGTTACTCTCGGGCCCCTGAGGTGGACTACACCTTC.

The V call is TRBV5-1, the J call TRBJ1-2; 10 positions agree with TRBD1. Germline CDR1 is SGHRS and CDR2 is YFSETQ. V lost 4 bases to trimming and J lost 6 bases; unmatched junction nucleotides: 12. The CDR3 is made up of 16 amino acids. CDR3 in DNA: TGCGCCAGCAGCCCGCGGACAGGGGGATCACAGGATGGCTACACCTTC. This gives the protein CASSPRTGGSQDGYTF.

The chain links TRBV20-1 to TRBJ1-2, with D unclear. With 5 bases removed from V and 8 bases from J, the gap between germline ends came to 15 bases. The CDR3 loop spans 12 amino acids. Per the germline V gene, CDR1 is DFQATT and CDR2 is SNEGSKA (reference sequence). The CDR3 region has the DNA TGCAGTGCTCCAGAAGAGGGTAGAGGCTACACCTTC. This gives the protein CSAPEEGRGYTF.

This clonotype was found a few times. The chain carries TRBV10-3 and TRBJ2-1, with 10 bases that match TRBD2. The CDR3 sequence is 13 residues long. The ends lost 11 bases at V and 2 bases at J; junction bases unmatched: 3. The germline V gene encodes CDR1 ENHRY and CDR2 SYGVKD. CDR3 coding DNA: TGTGCCTCCACTAGCGGGGCCTACAATGAGCAGTTCTTC. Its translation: CASTSGAYNEQFF.

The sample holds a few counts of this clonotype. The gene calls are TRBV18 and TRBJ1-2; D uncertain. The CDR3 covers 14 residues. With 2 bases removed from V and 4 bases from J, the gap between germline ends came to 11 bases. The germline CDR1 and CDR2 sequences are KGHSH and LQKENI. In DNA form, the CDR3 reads TGTGCCAGCTCACCAGCCACGGATTCCTATGGCTACACCTTC. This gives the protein CASSPATDSYGYTF.

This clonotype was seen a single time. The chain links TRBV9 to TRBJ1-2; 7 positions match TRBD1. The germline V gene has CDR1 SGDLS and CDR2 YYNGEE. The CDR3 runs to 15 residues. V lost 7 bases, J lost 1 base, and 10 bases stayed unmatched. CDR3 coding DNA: TGTGCCAGCGGGGAGGGGGGACAGCTTAACTATGGCTACACCTTC. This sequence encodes CASGEGGQLNYGYTF.

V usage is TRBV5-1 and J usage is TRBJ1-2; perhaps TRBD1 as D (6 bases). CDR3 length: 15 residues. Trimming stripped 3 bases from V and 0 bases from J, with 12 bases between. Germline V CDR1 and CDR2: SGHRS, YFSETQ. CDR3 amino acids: CASSYGQITNYGYTF. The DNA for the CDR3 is TGCGCCAGCAGCTACGGACAGATAACTAACTATGGCTACACCTTC. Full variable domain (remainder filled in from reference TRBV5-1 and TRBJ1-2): KAGVTQTPRYLIKTRGQQVTLSCSPISGHRSVSWYQQTPGQGLQFLFEYFSETQRNKGNFPGRFSGRQFSNSRSEMNVSTLELGDSALYLCASSYGQITNYGYTFGSGTRLTVV.

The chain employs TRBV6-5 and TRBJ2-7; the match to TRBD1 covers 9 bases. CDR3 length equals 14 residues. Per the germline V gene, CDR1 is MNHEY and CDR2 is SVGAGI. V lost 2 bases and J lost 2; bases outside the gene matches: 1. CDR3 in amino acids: CASSYGQGTYEQYF. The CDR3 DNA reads TGTGCCAGCAGTTACGGACAGGGGACCTACGAGCAGTACTTC.

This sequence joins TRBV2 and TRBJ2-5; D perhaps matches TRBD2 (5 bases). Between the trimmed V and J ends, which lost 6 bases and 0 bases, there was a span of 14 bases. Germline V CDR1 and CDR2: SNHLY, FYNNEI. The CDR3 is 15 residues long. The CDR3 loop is CASRFRDLYQETQYF. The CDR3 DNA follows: TGTGCCAGCAGATTCCGGGATTTGTACCAAGAGACCCAGTACTTC.

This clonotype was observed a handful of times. In DNA form, the CDR3 reads TGTGCCAGCAGCCCGGACTCAGAGACCCAGTACTTC. Translation: CASSPDSETQYF. The V and J genes are TRBV9 and TRBJ2-5, with D possibly TRBD2 on 5 matching bases. Germline lookup yields CDR1 SGDLS and CDR2 YYNGEE. CDR3 length: 12 residues. V was pared by 4 bases and J by 4 bases, with 8 bases between. The full variable domain, in which reference TRBV9 and TRBJ2-5 provide the parts outside the CDR3, is DSGVTQTPKHLITATGQRVTLRCSPRSGDLSVYWYQQSLDQGLQFLIQYYNGEERAKGNILERFSAQQFPDLHSELNLSSLELGDSALYFCASSPDSETQYFGPGTRLLVL.

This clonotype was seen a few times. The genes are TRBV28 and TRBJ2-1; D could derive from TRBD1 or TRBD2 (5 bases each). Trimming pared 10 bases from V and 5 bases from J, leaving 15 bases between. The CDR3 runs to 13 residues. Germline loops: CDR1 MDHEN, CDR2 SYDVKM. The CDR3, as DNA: TGTGCCAACTCCCGGGGCGGAAACAATGAGCAGTTCTTC. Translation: CANSRGGNNEQFF.

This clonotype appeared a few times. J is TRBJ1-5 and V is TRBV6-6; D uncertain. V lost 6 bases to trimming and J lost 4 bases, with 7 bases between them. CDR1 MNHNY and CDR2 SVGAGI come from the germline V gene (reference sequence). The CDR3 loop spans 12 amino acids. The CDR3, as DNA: TGTGCCAGCAGACCTCAGAATCAGCCCCAGCATTTT. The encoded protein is CASRPQNQPQHF.

As DNA, the CDR3 is TGTGCCAGCAGGCCGGGGGGCTCCTACGAGCAGTACGTC. Encoded protein: CASRPGGSYEQYV. The gene calls are TRBV28 and TRBJ2-7; 7 positions agree with TRBD2. Germline CDR1 and CDR2: MDHEN and SYDVKM. This CDR3 is built from 13 residues. Unmatched junction bases numbered 2, after V lost 6 bases and J lost 0 bases.

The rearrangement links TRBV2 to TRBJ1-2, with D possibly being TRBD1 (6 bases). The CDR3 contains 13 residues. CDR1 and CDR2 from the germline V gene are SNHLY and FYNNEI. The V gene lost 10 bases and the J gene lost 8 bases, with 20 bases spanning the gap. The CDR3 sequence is CAIAYREGGGYTF. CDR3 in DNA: TGTGCCATTGCCTACAGGGAAGGTGGAGGCTACACCTTC.

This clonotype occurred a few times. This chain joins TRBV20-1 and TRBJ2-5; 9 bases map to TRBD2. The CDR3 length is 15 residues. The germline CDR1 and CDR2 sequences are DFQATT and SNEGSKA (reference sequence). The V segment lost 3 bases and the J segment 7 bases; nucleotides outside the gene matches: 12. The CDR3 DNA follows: TGCAGTGCTAGGATGGCGGGGGGGCAGTTCGGGACCCAGTACTTC. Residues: CSARMAGGQFGTQYF.

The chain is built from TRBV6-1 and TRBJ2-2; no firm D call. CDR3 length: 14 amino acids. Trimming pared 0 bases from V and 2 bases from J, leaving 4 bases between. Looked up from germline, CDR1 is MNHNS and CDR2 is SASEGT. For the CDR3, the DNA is TGTGCCAGCAGTGAAGCGCTTAACACCGGGGAGCTGTTTTTT. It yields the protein CASSEALNTGELFF.

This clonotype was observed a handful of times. Written as DNA, the CDR3 is TGCAGTGCTCCCAAGGGACAGGGGCACTACGAGCAGTACTTC. This translates into CSAPKGQGHYEQYF. The chain joins TRBV20-1 to TRBJ2-7; 10 nucleotides line up with TRBD1. This CDR3 comprises 14 residues. The junction had 7 bases not matched to a gene; V was cut back by 5 bases and J by 3 bases. Per germline, CDR1 DFQATT and CDR2 SNEGSKA (reference sequence).

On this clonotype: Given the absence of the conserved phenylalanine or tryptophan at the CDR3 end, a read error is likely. This CDR3 reads CATSRDGGTGFEQYY. The CDR3 DNA is TGTGCCACCAGCAGAGATGGAGGGACAGGGTTCGAGCAGTACTAC. V and J are TRBV15 and TRBJ2-7; 9 nucleotides match TRBD1. V gave up 0 bases and J gave up 6 bases; unmatched junction bases: 6. Per the germline V gene, CDR1 is LNHNV and CDR2 is YYDKDF (reference sequence). The CDR3 covers 15 residues.